Sequencing of this TCR beta chain was carried out in a study of cytomegalovirus exposure and HLA in healthy donors. Study-wide points: TCR association rates varied by HLA locus in a later analysis, with DRB1 highest and HLA-C lowest. Using a false discovery rate of 0.05, a later analysis showed that 15,000 to 20,000 TCR beta sequences were associated with HLA alleles.

Researchers ran the PCR with 60 Vbeta and 13 Jbeta primers. Repertoires were generated with immunoSEQ multiplex PCR, while TCRdb's copy carries only in-frame clones and drops some. The data hold under 200,000 clones, with approximately 80% observed a single time. This CDR3 spans 13 amino acids. The germline CDR1 and CDR2 sequences are SEHNR and FQNEAQ (reference sequence). Losses at the gene ends were 5 bases for V and 4 bases for J; bases not matched to a gene: 4. Donors likely had unrecorded immune exposures despite being nominally healthy when sampled. As regards this clone: What it recognizes is unknown.

The chain joins TRBV7-9 to TRBJ1-2; 7 nucleotides line up with TRBD1. This clonotype was sampled from a man aged 55-75 years in good health and CMV-seronegative. Sequencing was performed on PBMCs. The chain's CDR3 is CASSLGQSYGYTF. The CDR3 DNA follows: TGTGCCAGCAGCCTGGGACAGAGCTATGGCTACACCTTC.